These 19 T cell receptor beta chains came from one sample sequenced in a study of T cell changes during pregnancy in multiple sclerosis. TCRdb's copy holds only in-frame clones and misses some; the assay was immunoSEQ multiplex PCR. This sample yields under 70,000 clones, of which about 90% are seen a single time; around 6.8% belongs to the top ten. This specimen consisted of peripheral blood, obtained in the third trimester of pregnancy. All receptors derive from a female donor in good health, enrolled as a control in a pregnancy study.

The chain couples TRBV6-5 to TRBJ1-6, with D maybe TRBD1 (5 bases). Germline CDR1 MNHEY, CDR2 SVGAGI. Trimming removed 4 bases at V and 2 bases at J, with 9 bases between. This CDR3 has 15 residues. CDR3 sequence: CASSWGEPYNSPLHF. The CDR3 bases are TGTGCCAGCAGTTGGGGGGAACCCTATAATTCACCCCTCCACTTT.

The sample holds a few counts of this clone. This sequence joins TRBV14 and TRBJ1-2; D perhaps matches TRBD1 (6 bases). V was clipped by 1 base and J by 5 bases, with 8 bases between them. Germline V gene sequence: CDR1 SGHDN, CDR2 FVKESK. The length of the CDR3 is 13 residues. CDR3 nucleotides: TGTGCCAGCAGCCAAGGGGGGCAGTATGGCTACACCTTC. Residues: CASSQGGQYGYTF.

V and J are TRBV6-1 and TRBJ2-5; TRBD2 aligns across 7 bases. The CDR3 spans 13 residues. J lost 5 bases, V lost 3 bases, and 3 bases had no gene match. CDR1 is MNHNS, CDR2 SASEGT, per germline. CDR3 protein: CASSDGSGETQYF. The CDR3 DNA reads TGTGCCAGCAGTGACGGTAGCGGGGAGACCCAGTACTTC.

The chain has TRBV4-3 and TRBJ1-1; D might be TRBD1 (5 bases). Germline CDR1 LGHNA, CDR2 YSLEER. The CDR3 is made up of 18 amino acids. V shed 1 base and J shed 1 base, with 19 bases lying between them. The CDR3: CASSQVGAALGENTEAFF. For the CDR3, the DNA is TGCGCCAGCAGCCAAGTTGGGGCAGCCCTAGGGGAGAACACTGAAGCTTTCTTT.

V is TRBV2 and J is TRBJ2-5; D is possibly TRBD2 (6 bases). Trimming stripped 4 bases from V and 4 bases from J, with 7 bases between. This CDR3 has 12 amino acids. CDR1 is SNHLY, CDR2 FYNNEI, per germline. The CDR3 bases are TGTGCCAGCAGTGGGGACTCAGAGACCCAGTACTTC. Its protein product is CASSGDSETQYF.

The chain has TRBV30 and TRBJ2-2, with 10 nucleotides matching TRBD2. The CDR3 is 16 residues long. Trimming took 3 bases from V and 6 from J; bases not matched to a gene: 10. Germline CDR1 GTSNPN, CDR2 SVGIG (reference sequence). The CDR3 protein is CAWSESGRVVSGELFF. The CDR3 DNA reads as TGTGCCTGGAGCGAAAGCGGGAGGGTTGTTTCCGGGGAGCTGTTTTTT. Looking up the rest from reference TRBV30 and TRBJ2-2 gives the full variable domain: SQTIHQWPATLVQPVGSPLSLECTVEGTSNPNLYWYRQAAGRGLQLLFYSVGIGQISSEVPQNLSASRPQDRQFILSSKKLLLSDSGFYLCAWSESGRVVSGELFFGEGSRLTVL.

DNA of the CDR3: TGTGCCAGCAGTTCCGGGTGGGGAGGAGAGACCCAGTACTTC. This gives the protein CASSSGWGGETQYF. The chain couples TRBV6-5 to TRBJ2-5, with D possibly TRBD2 on 6 matching bases. V was trimmed by 4 bases and J by 4 bases, leaving 13 bases between them. In germline, CDR1 is MNHEY, CDR2 SVGAGI. The CDR3 sequence is 14 residues long.

This chain uses TRBV7-2 with TRBJ2-1; tentatively, D is TRBD2 (5 bases). CDR1 is SGHTA and CDR2 is FQGNSA in the germline V gene. This CDR3 spans 13 amino acids. V lost 3 bases and J 2 bases, leaving 5 bases between the germline ends. The CDR3 protein is CASSLRAYNEQFF. DNA of the CDR3: TGTGCCAGCAGCTTGCGGGCCTACAATGAGCAGTTCTTC.

V is TRBV9 and J is TRBJ2-3, with 7 bases identical to TRBD1. V shed 4 bases, J shed 1 base, and the junction held 3 bases outside the gene matches. Germline CDR1 reads SGDLS; CDR2 reads YYNGEE. CDR3 length equals 14 residues. CDR3 sequence (DNA): TGTGCCAGCAGCCCAGACAGGGGCACAGATACGCAGTATTTT. It encodes CASSPDRGTDTQYF.

The chain employs TRBV7-9 and TRBJ1-2; 9 bases fit TRBD1. CDR1 and CDR2 from the germline V gene are SEHNR and FQNEAQ (reference sequence). The CDR3 loop spans 15 amino acids. The J segment lost 6 bases and the V segment lost 5 bases, leaving 10 bases of the junction unmatched. CDR3 protein: CASSLRQGDSDGYTF. The CDR3 region has the DNA TGTGCCAGCAGCCTCCGACAGGGGGACTCGGATGGCTACACCTTC. The entire variable domain, with the rest obtained from reference TRBV7-9 and TRBJ1-2, is as follows: DTGVSQNPRHKITKRGQNVTFRCDPISEHNRLYWYRQTLGQGPEFLTYFQNEAQLEKSRLLSDRFSAERPKGSFSTLEIQRTEQGDSAMYLCASSLRQGDSDGYTFGSGTRLTVV.

This clone has only one observation. The J gene is TRBJ2-5, the V gene TRBV6-5, with 8 nucleotides matching TRBD1. The DNA end lines up better with TRBJ2-7; the J call may be wrong. The CDR3 has 14 residues. Germline V gene data show CDR1 as MNHEY and CDR2 as SVGAGI. CDR3 amino acids: CASGAGQVPYEQYF. As DNA, the CDR3 is TGTGCCAGTGGCGCGGGACAGGTCCCCTACGAGCAGTACTTC.

This clone appeared a single time. The chain links TRBV7-9 to TRBJ2-2; 9 positions match TRBD1. CDR1 SEHNR and CDR2 FQNEAQ come from the germline V gene (reference sequence). After removal of 4 bases from V and 6 bases from J, the junction contained 12 bases not matched to a gene. The CDR3 has 17 residues. CDR3 DNA sequence: TGTGCCAGCAGCTGGTCCTCGGACAGGGGAAAGGCCGGGGAGCTGTTTTTT. Its translation is CASSWSSDRGKAGELFF.

Here the CDR3 reads CAWSQLAGAYEQYF. The CDR3 coding sequence is TGTGCCTGGAGTCAACTAGCGGGAGCCTACGAGCAGTACTTC. The chain couples TRBV30 to TRBJ2-7; 11 positions match TRBD2. CDR1 GTSNPN and CDR2 SVGIG come from the germline V gene (reference sequence). Unmatched junction bases numbered 2, after V lost 2 bases and J lost 2 bases. This CDR3 contains 14 residues.

This clone was recorded a few times. The chain has TRBV30 and TRBJ2-3; D is perhaps TRBD2 (5 bases). Germline V CDR1 and CDR2: GTSNPN, SVGIG (reference sequence). V lost 3 bases and J 3 bases, leaving 10 bases between the germline ends. The CDR3 is made up of 13 amino acids. The CDR3 loop reads CAWRGPGTDTQYF. Here the CDR3 DNA reads TGTGCCTGGAGGGGTCCGGGGACAGATACGCAGTATTTT.

The V call is TRBV6-1, the J call TRBJ1-6, with D perhaps TRBD1 (6 bases). V was shortened by 8 bases and J by 10 bases, with 15 bases between the two germline ends. The CDR3 loop spans 13 amino acids. From germline, CDR1 is MNHNS and CDR2 SASEGT. The CDR3: CASAVRGLSPLHF. In DNA form, the CDR3 reads TGTGCCAGCGCGGTTAGGGGGTTGTCACCCCTCCACTTT.

This sequence joins TRBV19 and TRBJ1-5; 9 bases are a match to TRBD1. The J segment lost 7 bases and the V segment lost 6 bases, leaving 10 bases of the junction unmatched. Germline V gene data show CDR1 as LNHDA and CDR2 as SQIVND (reference sequence). CDR3 length equals 15 residues. The CDR3 DNA sequence: TGTGCCAGTAGGCCGCCGGGACAGGGAGGGCAGCCCCAGCATTTT. This gives the protein CASRPPGQGGQPQHF.

J is TRBJ2-2 and V is TRBV28, with 12 nucleotides matching TRBD2. There are 19 residues in the CDR3. J was trimmed by 4 bases and V by 2 bases; bases with no gene match: 11. Germline-derived CDR1 and CDR2 are MDHEN and SYDVKM. The chain's CDR3 is CASSLLASGLAGITGELFF. The DNA of the CDR3 is TGTGCCAGCAGTTTACTTGCCTCCGGACTAGCGGGAATCACCGGGGAGCTGTTTTTT.

The chain employs TRBV7-2 and TRBJ2-3; D possibly corresponds to TRBD2 (6 bases). The ends were cut back, 5 bases at V and 5 bases at J, with 8 bases in the middle. Germline lookup yields CDR1 SGHTA and CDR2 FQGNSA. CDR3 length: 12 amino acids. This chain's CDR3 is CASSPGGDTQYF. The CDR3 nucleotides are TGTGCCAGCAGCCCCGGGGGAGATACGCAGTATTTT.

V gene TRBV5-1 combines with J gene TRBJ1-5; D unclear. In germline, CDR1 is SGHRS, CDR2 YFSETQ. The CDR3 spans 14 residues. V lost 0 bases to trimming and J lost 0 bases, with 4 bases between them. CDR3: CASSLGVSNQPQHF. CDR3 sequence (DNA): TGCGCCAGCAGCTTGGGCGTTAGCAATCAGCCCCAGCATTTT.